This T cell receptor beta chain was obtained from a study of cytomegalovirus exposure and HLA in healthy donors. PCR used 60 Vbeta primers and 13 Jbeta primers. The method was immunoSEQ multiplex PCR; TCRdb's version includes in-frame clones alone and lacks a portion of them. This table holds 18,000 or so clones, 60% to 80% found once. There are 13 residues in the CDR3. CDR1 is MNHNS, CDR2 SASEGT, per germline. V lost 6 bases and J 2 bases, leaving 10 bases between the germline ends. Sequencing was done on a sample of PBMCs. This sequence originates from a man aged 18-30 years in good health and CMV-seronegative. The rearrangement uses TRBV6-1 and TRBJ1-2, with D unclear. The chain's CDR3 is CASSPGLNYGYTF. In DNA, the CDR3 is TGTGCCAGCAGCCCCGGACTGAACTATGGCTACACCTTC.